The clone carrying this T cell receptor (beta chain) has ten or more counts. The antigen is undetermined. These data belong to a study of T cells in Graves' hyperthyroidism and ophthalmopathy. The CDR3 runs to 17 residues. V shed 0 bases and J shed 3 bases, with 19 bases lying between them. Germline V gives CDR1 SGHRS, CDR2 YFSETQ. Study results and caveats: Ophthalmopathy could be told apart from stable hyperthyroidism with a 13 V-J model. The model identified upcoming ophthalmopathy a median about six months ahead of onset.

There were TCR beta CDR3 regions amplified from RNA transcripts. Researchers ran a first-round RT-PCR on the TCR CDR3 using the HTBI primer set. In TCRdb, the multiplex PCR reads were re-called with MiXCR into one record per CDR3 protein. The data hold around 800,000 distinct CDR3 sequences, with over 35% observed a single time. The chain links TRBV5-1 to TRBJ2-7, with no clear D. The specimen was blood. This clonotype was sampled from a man aged 18 to 30 with Graves' hyperthyroidism. The CDR3 DNA sequence: TGCGCCAGCAGCTTGGAAGGGATCAGTGGCACCTTCTACGAGCAGTACTTC. This sequence encodes CASSLEGISGTFYEQYF.